Following are 30 T cell receptor beta chains from one sample sequenced in a study of blood T cell repertoires in COVID-19. The data were produced by immunoSEQ multiplex PCR, yet TCRdb's version contains in-frame clones alone and is incomplete. This sample has fewer than 350,000 clones, with around 90% found just once. The sequenced material came from peripheral blood. The receptors were gathered from a man between 18 and 29 years old with active or convalescent COVID-19.

The rearrangement uses TRBV4-1 and TRBJ1-5; D is undetermined. The CDR3 extends over 13 amino acids. The V gene's germline CDR1 is MGHRA and CDR2 YSYEKL. Trimming removed 2 bases from V and 9 bases from J, with 11 bases in between. CDR3 in amino acids: CASSQTDWLPQHF. CDR3 DNA: TGCGCCAGCAGCCAAACCGACTGGTTGCCCCAGCATTTT.

The CDR3 region is CAISEHFTGGYEQYF. CDR3 DNA: TGTGCCATCAGTGAGCACTTTACAGGGGGCTACGAGCAGTACTTC. The rearrangement joins TRBV10-3 to TRBJ2-7; 8 nucleotides agree with TRBD1. V lost 2 bases to trimming and J lost 3 bases; unmatched junction nucleotides: 6. Germline values: CDR1 ENHRY, CDR2 SYGVKD. The CDR3 is 15 amino acids.

This clone was detected only a few times. The chain joins TRBV6-5 to TRBJ2-1; D unresolved. The ends were cut back, 3 bases at V and 2 bases at J, with 11 bases in the middle. CDR3 length: 15 amino acids. From germline, CDR1 is MNHEY and CDR2 SVGAGI. CDR3 coding DNA: TGTGCCAGCAGTTATAAGAGGCCGACCTACAATGAGCAGTTCTTC. This encodes CASSYKRPTYNEQFF.

J is TRBJ1-5 and V is TRBV11-2; TRBD1 might be the D (5 bases). Germline lookup yields CDR1 SGHAT and CDR2 FQNNGV. The length of the CDR3 is 15 residues. V shed 2 bases and J shed 4 bases, with 12 bases lying between them. CDR3 amino acids: CASSLSQGRNQPQHF. The DNA for the CDR3 is TGTGCCAGCAGCTTATCCCAGGGTCGAAATCAGCCCCAGCATTTT.

V usage is TRBV29-1 and J usage is TRBJ1-2; 8 nucleotides match TRBD1. Germline loops: CDR1 SQVTM, CDR2 ANQGSEA. The CDR3 spans 13 residues. Germline trimming cut 6 bases from V and 7 bases from J; bases unmatched to any gene: 10. The CDR3 reads CSVAGQVSTGYTF. The CDR3 DNA reads as TGCAGCGTAGCGGGACAGGTTTCAACTGGCTACACCTTC.

The rearrangement joins TRBV3-1 (or the pseudogene TRBV3-2) to TRBJ2-2, with D hard to call. The CDR3 length is 13 residues. V lost 2 bases and J lost 7, with 8 bases in between. CDR1 LGHDT and CDR2 YNNKEL come from the germline V gene (reference sequence). DNA of the CDR3: TGTGCCAGCAGCCAACCCGGCGGCGGGGAGCTGTTTTTT. Translated, it gives CASSQPGGGELFF.

This chain links TRBV19 with TRBJ1-1; possible D gene TRBD1, 5 bases. The CDR3 length is 15 residues. Germline V gives CDR1 LNHDA, CDR2 SQIVND (reference sequence). Trimming pared 7 bases from V and 4 bases from J, leaving 19 bases between. The CDR3 sequence is CASTSLAGGATEAFF. DNA of the CDR3: TGTGCCAGTACATCCCTTGCGGGAGGGGCCACTGAAGCTTTCTTT.

The rearrangement uses TRBV13 and TRBJ1-2, with D hard to call. The V gene lost 0 bases and the J gene lost 4 bases, with 9 bases spanning the gap. The CDR3 spans 14 residues. Germline assignment: CDR1 PRHDT and CDR2 FYEKMQ (reference sequence). CDR3 sequence (DNA): TGTGCCAGCAGCTTAGGCCGGGTTACCTATGGCTACACCTTC. Translation gives CASSLGRVTYGYTF.

The V call is TRBV29-1, the J call TRBJ2-1, with D possibly matching TRBD1 (6 bases). The CDR3 loop spans 11 amino acids. Between the trimmed V and J ends, which lost 4 bases and 9 bases, there was a span of 10 bases. The V gene's germline CDR1 is SQVTM and CDR2 ANQGSEA. The CDR3 loop reads CSVGTGPEQFF. The CDR3 nucleotides are TGCAGCGTTGGTACAGGGCCTGAGCAGTTCTTC.

CDR3 DNA: TGCGCCAGCAGCCAAGAGGGGTCAGCAGGGGGGTATGGCTACACCTTC. Translating it yields CASSQEGSAGGYGYTF. The rearrangement links TRBV4-1 to TRBJ1-2, with 7 bases identical to TRBD1. The junction had 9 bases not matched to a gene; V was cut back by 0 bases and J by 5 bases. The CDR3 length is 16 residues. Germline CDR1 and CDR2: MGHRA and YSYEKL.

The rearrangement links TRBV2 to TRBJ2-7; no clear D gene. CDR1 and CDR2 (germline): SNHLY, FYNNEI. The length of the CDR3 is 13 residues. With 2 bases removed from V and 3 bases from J, the gap between germline ends came to 8 bases. CDR3 DNA sequence: TGTGCCAGCAGTGAACAGGCCTACTACGAGCAGTACTTC. It specifies CASSEQAYYEQYF.

V gene TRBV12-3 or TRBV12-4 combines with J gene TRBJ1-1, with 9 bases identical to TRBD1. This CDR3 contains 13 residues. Trimming at V came to 2 bases and at J to 10 bases, leaving 5 bases not matched to a gene. The CDR3 nucleotides are TGTGCCAGCAGTTTATGGGACAGGGTCCCAGCTTTCTTT. Amino acid sequence: CASSLWDRVPAFF.

The chain uses TRBV3-1 (or the pseudogene TRBV3-2) and TRBJ1-4; D is uncertain. The CDR3 consists of 16 residues. V was pared by 1 base and J by 2 bases, with 11 bases between. Germline values: CDR1 LGHDT, CDR2 YNNKEL (reference sequence). CDR3 sequence reads: CASSQGERRTNEKLFF. The DNA for the CDR3 is TGTGCCAGCAGCCAAGGGGAGAGGCGCACTAATGAAAAACTGTTTTTT.

V usage is TRBV7-2 and J usage is TRBJ1-2, with D possibly being TRBD1 (6 bases). From germline, CDR1 is SGHTA and CDR2 FQGNSA. The CDR3 spans 13 residues. With 1 base removed from V and 8 bases from J, the gap between germline ends came to 11 bases. The CDR3 DNA reads TGTGCCAGCAGCTTAGTCGCAGGGGAAGGCTACACCTTC. This gives the protein CASSLVAGEGYTF. The full variable domain, completed using reference TRBV7-2 and TRBJ1-2, is GAGVSQSPSNKVTEKGKDVELRCDPISGHTALYWYRQSLGQGLEFLIYFQGNSAPDKSGLPSDRFSAERTGGSVSTLTIQRTQQEDSAVYLCASSLVAGEGYTFGSGTRLTVV.

The chain couples TRBV18 to TRBJ1-1, with unresolved D. CDR3 length equals 14 residues. Germline lookup yields CDR1 KGHSH and CDR2 LQKENI. V lost 0 bases and J 5 bases, leaving 10 bases between the germline ends. The CDR3 here is CASSPPSGWTEAFF. Written as DNA, the CDR3 is TGTGCCAGCTCACCACCGTCCGGGTGGACTGAAGCTTTCTTT.

The genes are TRBV4-2 and TRBJ1-5, with D unclear. The CDR3 length is 14 residues. Germline CDR1 reads LGHNA; CDR2 reads YNFKEQ. The ends were cut back, 5 bases at V and 1 base at J, with 9 bases in the middle. Here the CDR3 DNA reads TGTGCCAGCAGCGACGACTTAAGCAATCAGCCCCAGCATTTT. It translates to CASSDDLSNQPQHF.

The genes are TRBV10-3 and TRBJ2-2, with 13 bases fitting TRBD2. Unmatched junction bases numbered 4, after V lost 3 bases and J lost 3 bases. Germline CDR1 and CDR2: ENHRY and SYGVKD. The CDR3 length is 17 residues. In DNA form, the CDR3 reads TGTGCCATCAGTGAACTAGCGGGGGGGCGTGACACCGGGGAGCTGTTTTTT. Translation gives CAISELAGGRDTGELFF.

V usage is TRBV4-1 and J usage is TRBJ1-2; TRBD1 matches at 8 bases. V shed 3 bases, J shed 5 bases, and the junction held 5 bases outside the gene matches. CDR3 length equals 14 residues. Germline V lookup: CDR1 MGHRA, CDR2 YSYEKL. The CDR3: CASSQTRQGYGYTF. The CDR3 region has the DNA TGCGCCAGCAGCCAGACTAGACAGGGGTATGGCTACACCTTC.

This chain connects TRBV6-5 to TRBJ1-1; D might be TRBD1 (6 bases). In germline, CDR1 is MNHEY, CDR2 SVGAGI. V was pared by 6 bases and J by 2 bases, with 7 bases between. CDR3 length: 12 residues. DNA for the CDR3: TGTGCCAGCAGGACAGGAAACACTGAAGCTTTCTTT. It encodes CASRTGNTEAFF.

V and J are TRBV6-5 and TRBJ2-7, with D possibly TRBD2 on 5 matching bases. Germline CDR1 is MNHEY and CDR2 is SVGAGI. V lost 8 bases to trimming and J lost 4 bases, with 15 bases between them. The CDR3 is 13 residues long. Here the CDR3 DNA reads TGTGCCAGCGAGCGGAACAAGAGATACGAGCAGTACTTC. Its translation is CASERNKRYEQYF.

This chain joins TRBV4-1 and TRBJ1-1; D gene unclear. The germline CDR1 and CDR2 sequences are MGHRA and YSYEKL. Trimming stripped 0 bases from V and 4 bases from J, with 9 bases between. The CDR3 extends over 14 amino acids. In DNA, the CDR3 is TGCGCCAGCAGCCAAGAGCGGGGAGGCACTGAAGCTTTCTTT. Translated: CASSQERGGTEAFF.

The gene calls are TRBV7-9 and TRBJ1-2; D call uncertain. This CDR3 is built from 15 residues. V was trimmed by 5 bases and J by 5 bases, leaving 18 bases between them. Germline CDR1 reads SEHNR; CDR2 reads FQNEAQ (reference sequence). Here the CDR3 DNA reads TGTGCCAGCAGCGTGAGCCGGGTCTCGAGGTATGGCTACACCTTC. Protein: CASSVSRVSRYGYTF.

The table lists this clone with a count of one. This chain joins TRBV7-2 and TRBJ2-1, with 10 bases matching TRBD2. The ends lost 2 bases at V and 3 bases at J; junction bases unmatched: 10. Germline V gene data show CDR1 as SGHTA and CDR2 as FQGNSA. The CDR3 runs to 18 residues. The CDR3 DNA sequence: TGTGCCAGCAGCTTACGGTATTTAGCGGGGGGATACTACAATGAGCAGTTCTTC. It is translated as CASSLRYLAGGYYNEQFF. Using reference TRBV7-2 and TRBJ2-1 for the parts outside the CDR3, the full variable domain is GAGVSQSPSNKVTEKGKDVELRCDPISGHTALYWYRQSLGQGLEFLIYFQGNSAPDKSGLPSDRFSAERTGGSVSTLTIQRTQQEDSAVYLCASSLRYLAGGYYNEQFFGPGTRLTVL.

The CDR3 loop is CASSESLPSVLFNEQFF. CDR3 DNA: TGCGCCAGCAGTGAGTCCCTACCTAGCGTTCTCTTCAATGAGCAGTTCTTC. The chain employs TRBV10-2 and TRBJ2-1; tentative D call: TRBD2 (6 bases). Germline loops: CDR1 WSHSY, CDR2 SAAADI. V was clipped by 0 bases and J by 6 bases, with 18 bases between them. The length of the CDR3 is 17 residues.

The chain couples TRBV4-2 to TRBJ2-1; 11 bases are shared with TRBD2. This CDR3 contains 17 residues. Germline trimming cut 1 base from V and 7 bases from J; bases unmatched to any gene: 9. Germline CDR1 and CDR2: LGHNA and YNFKEQ. This CDR3 is CASSQAGLAGGGNEQFF. CDR3 DNA: TGTGCCAGCAGCCAAGCCGGCCTAGCGGGGGGCGGAAATGAGCAGTTCTTC.

The rearrangement joins TRBV29-1 to TRBJ1-5; perhaps TRBD1 as D (6 bases). V was clipped by 6 bases and J by 0 bases, with 12 bases between them. Germline assignment: CDR1 SQVTM and CDR2 ANQGSEA. The CDR3 consists of 14 residues. In DNA, the CDR3 is TGCAGCGTCACTACAGGGTTTAGCAATCAGCCCCAGCATTTT. Translating it yields CSVTTGFSNQPQHF.

The V gene is TRBV7-2, the J gene TRBJ1-1; maybe TRBD1 (5 bases). The CDR3 runs to 14 residues. Germline V gives CDR1 SGHTA, CDR2 FQGNSA. Trimming shortened V by 6 bases and J by 2 bases, and 13 bases separated the two germline ends. The CDR3 protein is CASRRGGGNTEAFF. In nucleotides, the CDR3 is TGTGCCAGCAGACGCGGGGGTGGAAACACTGAAGCTTTCTTT. The full variable domain, completed using reference TRBV7-2 and TRBJ1-1, is GAGVSQSPSNKVTEKGKDVELRCDPISGHTALYWYRQSLGQGLEFLIYFQGNSAPDKSGLPSDRFSAERTGGSVSTLTIQRTQQEDSAVYLCASRRGGGNTEAFFGQGTRLTVV.

This rearrangement joins TRBV7-2 to TRBJ2-5; D is perhaps TRBD2 (5 bases). This CDR3 contains 14 residues. The germline V and J ends were trimmed by 2 bases and 4 bases, with 11 bases remaining between them. Germline values: CDR1 SGHTA, CDR2 FQGNSA. The CDR3 DNA sequence: TGTGCCAGCAGCTTATTAGCTAGCCCAGAGACCCAGTACTTC. Protein: CASSLLASPETQYF. The full variable domain, its missing parts supplied by reference TRBV7-2 and TRBJ2-5, is GAGVSQSPSNKVTEKGKDVELRCDPISGHTALYWYRQSLGQGLEFLIYFQGNSAPDKSGLPSDRFSAERTGGSVSTLTIQRTQQEDSAVYLCASSLLASPETQYFGPGTRLLVL.

This chain uses TRBV9 with TRBJ2-5; 7 positions match TRBD2. Germline-derived CDR1 and CDR2 are SGDLS and YYNGEE. After removal of 4 bases from V and 2 bases from J, the junction contained 11 bases not matched to a gene. The CDR3 loop spans 16 amino acids. CDR3 region: CASSPTGWGGQETQYF. CDR3 nucleotide sequence: TGTGCCAGCAGCCCCACTGGGTGGGGGGGGCAAGAGACCCAGTACTTC.

The chain combines TRBV27 with TRBJ2-5; 9 bases agree with TRBD1. V dropped 8 bases and J dropped 0; count of bases not matched to a gene: 10. This CDR3 is built from 16 residues. Per germline, CDR1 MNHEY and CDR2 SMNVEV (reference sequence). The DNA for the CDR3 is TGTGCCAGCTGGCCCGACCGGGACAGGGACCAAGAGACCCAGTACTTC. It encodes CASWPDRDRDQETQYF.